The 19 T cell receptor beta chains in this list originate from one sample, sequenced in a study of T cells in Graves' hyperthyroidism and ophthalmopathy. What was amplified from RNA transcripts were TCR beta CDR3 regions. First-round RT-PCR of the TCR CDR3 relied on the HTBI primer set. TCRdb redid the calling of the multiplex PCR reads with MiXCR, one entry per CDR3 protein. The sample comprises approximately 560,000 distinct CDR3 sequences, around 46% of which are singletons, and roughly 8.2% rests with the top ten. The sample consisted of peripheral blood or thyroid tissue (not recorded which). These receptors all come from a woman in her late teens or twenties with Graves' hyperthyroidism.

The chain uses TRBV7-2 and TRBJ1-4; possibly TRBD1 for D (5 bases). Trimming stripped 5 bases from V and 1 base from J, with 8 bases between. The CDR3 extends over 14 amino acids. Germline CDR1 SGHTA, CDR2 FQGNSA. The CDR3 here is CASSPGVTNEKLFF. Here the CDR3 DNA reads TGTGCCAGCAGCCCGGGGGTAACTAATGAAAAACTGTTTTTT.

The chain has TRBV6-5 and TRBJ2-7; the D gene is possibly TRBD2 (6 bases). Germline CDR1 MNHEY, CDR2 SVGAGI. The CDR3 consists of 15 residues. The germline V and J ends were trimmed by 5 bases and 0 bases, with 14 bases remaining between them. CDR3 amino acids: CASSDGTPSSYEQYF. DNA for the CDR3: TGTGCCAGCAGTGACGGGACTCCCAGCTCCTACGAGCAGTACTTC.

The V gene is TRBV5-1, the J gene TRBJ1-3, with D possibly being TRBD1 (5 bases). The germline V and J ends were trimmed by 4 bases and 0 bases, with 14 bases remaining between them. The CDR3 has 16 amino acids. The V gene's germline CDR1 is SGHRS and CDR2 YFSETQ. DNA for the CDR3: TGCGCCAGCAGCCTTCAGGGCGTCAACTCTGGAAACACCATATATTTT. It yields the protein CASSLQGVNSGNTIYF.

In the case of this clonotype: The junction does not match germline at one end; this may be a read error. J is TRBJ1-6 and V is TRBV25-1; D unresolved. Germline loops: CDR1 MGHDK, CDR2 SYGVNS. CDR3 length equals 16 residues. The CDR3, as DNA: TGTGCCAGCAGTGCTAGAGAACACGACGGCAATTCGCCCCTCCACTTT. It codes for CASSAREHDGNSPLHF.

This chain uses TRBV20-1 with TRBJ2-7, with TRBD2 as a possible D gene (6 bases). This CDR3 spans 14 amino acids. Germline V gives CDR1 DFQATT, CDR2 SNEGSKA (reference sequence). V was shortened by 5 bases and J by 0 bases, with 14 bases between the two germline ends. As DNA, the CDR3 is TGCAGTGCTGGACCGGGACTCAGCTCCTACGAGCAGTACTTC. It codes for CSAGPGLSSYEQYF.

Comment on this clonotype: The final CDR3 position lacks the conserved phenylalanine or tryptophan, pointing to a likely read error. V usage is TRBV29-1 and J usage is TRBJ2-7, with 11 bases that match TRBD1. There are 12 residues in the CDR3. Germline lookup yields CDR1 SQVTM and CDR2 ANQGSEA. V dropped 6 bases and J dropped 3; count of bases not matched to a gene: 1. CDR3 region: CSVGQGDYEQYL. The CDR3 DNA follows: TGCAGCGTGGGACAGGGGGACTACGAGCAGTACCTC.

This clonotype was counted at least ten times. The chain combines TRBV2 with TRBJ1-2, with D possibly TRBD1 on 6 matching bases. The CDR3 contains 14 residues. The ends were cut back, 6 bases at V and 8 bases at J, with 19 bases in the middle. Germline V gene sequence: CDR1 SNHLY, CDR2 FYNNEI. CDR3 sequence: CASSLGQTVSGYTF. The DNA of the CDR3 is TGTGCCAGCAGCTTAGGACAGACTGTATCGGGCTACACCTTC.

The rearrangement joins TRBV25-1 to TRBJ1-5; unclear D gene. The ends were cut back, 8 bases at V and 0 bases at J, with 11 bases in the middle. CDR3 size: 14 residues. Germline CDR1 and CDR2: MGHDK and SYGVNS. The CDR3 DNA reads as TGTGCCAGCTTAGATCGGTATAGCAATCAGCCCCAGCATTTT. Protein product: CASLDRYSNQPQHF. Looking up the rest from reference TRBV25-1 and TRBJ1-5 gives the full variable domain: EADIYQTPRYLVIGTGKKITLECSQTMGHDKMYWYQQDPGMELHLIHYSYGVNSTEKGDLSSESTVSRIRTEHFPLTLESARPSHTSQYLCASLDRYSNQPQHFGDGTRLSIL.

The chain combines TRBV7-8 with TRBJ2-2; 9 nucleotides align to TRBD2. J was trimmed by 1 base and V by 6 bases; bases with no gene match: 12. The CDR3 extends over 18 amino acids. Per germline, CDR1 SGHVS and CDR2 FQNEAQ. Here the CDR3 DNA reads TGTGCCAGCAGTTATGTCCTAGCGGGACACCGGAACACCGGGGAGCTGTTTTTT. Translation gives CASSYVLAGHRNTGELFF.

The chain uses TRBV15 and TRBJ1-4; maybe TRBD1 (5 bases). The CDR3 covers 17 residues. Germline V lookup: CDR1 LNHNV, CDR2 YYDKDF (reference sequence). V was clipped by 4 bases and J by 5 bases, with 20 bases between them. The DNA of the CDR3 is TGTGCCACCAGCAAAACCGGGACTAGCGAAGCGAATGAAAAACTGTTTTTT. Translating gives CATSKTGTSEANEKLFF.

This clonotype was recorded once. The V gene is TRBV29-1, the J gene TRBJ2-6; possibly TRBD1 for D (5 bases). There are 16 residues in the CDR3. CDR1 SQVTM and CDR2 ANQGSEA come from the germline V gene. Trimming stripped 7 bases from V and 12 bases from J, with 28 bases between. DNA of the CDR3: TGCAGCGCGATCGACACTGAAGCTTTGGGGCCAGGCGTCCTGACTTTC. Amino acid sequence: CSAIDTEALGPGVLTF.

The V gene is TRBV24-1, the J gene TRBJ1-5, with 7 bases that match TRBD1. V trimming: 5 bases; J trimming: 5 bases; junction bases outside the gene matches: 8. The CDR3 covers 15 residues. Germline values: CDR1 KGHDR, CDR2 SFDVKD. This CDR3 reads CATSARDRDDQPQHF. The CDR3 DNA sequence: TGTGCCACCAGTGCCAGAGACAGGGACGATCAGCCCCAGCATTTT.

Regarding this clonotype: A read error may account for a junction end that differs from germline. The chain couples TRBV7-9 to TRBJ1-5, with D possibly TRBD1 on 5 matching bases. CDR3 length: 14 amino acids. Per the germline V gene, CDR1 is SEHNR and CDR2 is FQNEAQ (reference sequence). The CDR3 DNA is TGTGCCGGCAGCGTTCAGGGAGGTTTGCAGCCCCAGCATTTT. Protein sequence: CAGSVQGGLQPQHF. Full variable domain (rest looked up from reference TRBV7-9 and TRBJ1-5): DTGVSQNPRHKITKRGQNVTFRCDPISEHNRLYWYRQTLGQGPEFLTYFQNEAQLEKSRLLSDRFSAERPKGSFSTLEIQRTEQGDSAMYLCAGSVQGGLQPQHFGDGTRLSIL.

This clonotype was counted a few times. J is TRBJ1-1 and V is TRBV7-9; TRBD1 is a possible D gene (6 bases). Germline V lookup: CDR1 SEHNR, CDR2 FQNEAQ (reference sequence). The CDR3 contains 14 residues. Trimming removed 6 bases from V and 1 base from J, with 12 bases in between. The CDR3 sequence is CASSIGQPNTEAFF. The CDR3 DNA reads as TGTGCCAGCAGTATAGGACAGCCGAACACTGAAGCTTTCTTT.

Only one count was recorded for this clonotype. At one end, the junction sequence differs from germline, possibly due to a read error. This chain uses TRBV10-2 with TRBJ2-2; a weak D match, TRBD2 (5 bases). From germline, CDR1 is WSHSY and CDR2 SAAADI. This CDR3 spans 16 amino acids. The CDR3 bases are TGCGCCAGCAGTGAGTCGACTCTTAGGAACACCGGGGAGCTGCTTTTT. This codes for CASSESTLRNTGELLF.

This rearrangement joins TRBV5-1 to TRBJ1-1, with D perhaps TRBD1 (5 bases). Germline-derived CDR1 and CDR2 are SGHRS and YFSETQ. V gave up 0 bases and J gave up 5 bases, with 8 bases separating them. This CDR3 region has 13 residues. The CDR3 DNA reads TGCGCCAGCAGCTTGGGACAGAAAACTGAAGCTTTCTTT. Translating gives CASSLGQKTEAFF.

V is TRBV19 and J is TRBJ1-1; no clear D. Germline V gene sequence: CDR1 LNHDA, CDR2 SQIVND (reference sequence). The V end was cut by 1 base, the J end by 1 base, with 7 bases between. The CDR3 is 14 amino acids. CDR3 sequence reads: CASSIGLENTEAFF. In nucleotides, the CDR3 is TGTGCCAGTAGTATAGGACTCGAGAACACTGAAGCTTTCTTT. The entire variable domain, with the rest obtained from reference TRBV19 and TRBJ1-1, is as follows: DGGITQSPKYLFRKEGQNVTLSCEQNLNHDAMYWYRQDPGQGLRLIYYSQIVNDFQKGDIAEGYSVSREKKESFPLTVTSAQKNPTAFYLCASSIGLENTEAFFGQGTRLTVV.

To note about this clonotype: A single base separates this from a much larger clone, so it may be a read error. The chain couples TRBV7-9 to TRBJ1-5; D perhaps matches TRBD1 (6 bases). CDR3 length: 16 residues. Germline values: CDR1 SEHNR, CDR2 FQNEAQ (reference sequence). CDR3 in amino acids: CASSLWAGASSQPQHF. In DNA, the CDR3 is TGTGCCAGCAGCTTATGGGCAGGGGCGAGCAGTCAGCCCCAGCATTTT.

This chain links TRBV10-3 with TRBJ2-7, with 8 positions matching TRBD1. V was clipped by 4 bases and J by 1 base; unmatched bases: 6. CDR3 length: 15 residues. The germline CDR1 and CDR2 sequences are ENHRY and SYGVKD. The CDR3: CAISVQGAQSYEQYF. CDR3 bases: TGTGCCATCAGTGTCCAGGGGGCACAATCCTACGAGCAGTACTTC.